This is a list of T cell receptor beta chains from one sample in a study of blood T cell repertoires in COVID-19. Profiled with immunoSEQ multiplex PCR; TCRdb holds only in-frame clones, not every one. The sample shows 400,000 to 500,000 clones, around 86% of them seen only once. Source material: peripheral blood. The source is a woman in her twenties or thirties with active or convalescent COVID-19. The CDR3 runs from the conserved cysteine through the conserved F or W. D genes are given only for firm matches. The listing skips clone size in some rows; elsewhere it reads once, few, many or a size class.

TRBJ1-2	TRBD1	few	TRBV29-1	CSGTGGNYGYTF	TGCAGCGGTACAGGGGGAAACTATGGCTACACCTTC
TRBJ1-4	TRBD1	once	TRBV6-6	CASSTDRGREKLFF	TGTGCCAGCAGTACCGACAGGGGGCGAGAAAAACTGTTTTTT
TRBJ1-2	NA	NA	TRBV18	CASSPGENYGYTF	TGTGCCAGCTCACCCGGAGAAAACTATGGCTACACCTTC
TRBJ1-1	NA	NA	TRBV6-6	CASRPSGTLLNTEAFF	TGTGCCAGCAGACCTTCTGGGACACTTTTGAACACTGAAGCTTTCTTT
TRBJ2-2	TRBD1	NA	TRBV6-5	CASKTGTENTGELFF	TGTGCCAGCAAGACTGGGACAGAGAACACCGGGGAGCTGTTTTTT
TRBJ1-1	TRBD1	NA	TRBV25-1	CASSAGQGLEAFF	TGTGCCAGCAGTGCAGGACAGGGGCTTGAAGCTTTCTTT
TRBJ1-1	TRBD1	NA	TRBV6-6	CASSLTGVDTEAFF	TGTGCCAGCAGTTTGACAGGGGTTGACACTGAAGCTTTCTTT
TRBJ2-7	TRBD2	NA	TRBV27	CASRGLAGVGDYEQYF	TGTGCCAGCAGGGGACTAGCGGGAGTGGGGGACTACGAGCAGTACTTC
TRBJ2-7	NA	NA	TRBV5-4	CASRIGGAGEQYF	TGTGCCAGCCGAATAGGGGGCGCGGGGGAGCAGTACTTC
TRBJ2-1	NA	NA	TRBV5-5	CASRKTNLIYNEQFF	TGTGCCAGCAGAAAGACTAACCTGATATACAATGAGCAGTTCTTC
TRBJ2-5	NA	NA	TRBV24-1	CATSAGETQYF	TGTGCCACCAGTGCAGGGGAGACCCAGTACTTC
TRBJ2-7	TRBD2	NA	TRBV29-1	CSVVLGRAVHEQYF	TGCAGCGTTGTTCTCGGGAGGGCCGTCCACGAGCAGTACTTC
TRBJ2-5	TRBD2	NA	TRBV4-1	CASSQTSGSGETQYF	TGCGCCAGCAGTCAGACTAGCGGGAGTGGTGAGACCCAGTACTTC
TRBJ1-2	TRBD1	NA	TRBV11-2	CASSFYLGQRTNYGYTF	TGTGCCAGCAGCTTTTACCTGGGACAGAGGACTAACTATGGCTACACCTTC
TRBJ2-7	NA	NA	TRBV19	CASRDRYEQYF	TGTGCCAGTAGAGACAGATACGAGCAGTACTTC
TRBJ2-2	TRBD1	NA	TRBV5-1	CASSPGQEGTGELFF	TGCGCCAGCAGCCCGGGACAGGAAGGCACCGGGGAGCTGTTTTTT
TRBJ2-7	NA	NA	TRBV3-1/TRBV3-2	CASSQGGGKYEQYF	TGTGCCAGCAGCCAAGGAGGAGGGAAGTACGAGCAGTACTTC
TRBJ1-1	NA	NA	TRBV10-3	CAISTAPTELNTEAFF	TGTGCCATCAGCACTGCCCCTACAGAGTTGAACACTGAAGCTTTCTTT
TRBJ1-2	TRBD1	few	TRBV3-1/TRBV3-2	CASTDRGNYGYTF	TGTGCCAGCACCGACAGGGGGAACTATGGCTACACCTTC
TRBJ2-2	NA	NA	TRBV27	CASSFTANTGELFF	TGTGCCAGCAGTTTTACAGCCAACACCGGGGAGCTGTTTTTT
TRBJ1-4	NA	NA	TRBV5-1	CASSLGLTNEKLFF	TGCGCCAGCAGCTTGGGACTTACTAATGAAAAACTGTTTTTT
TRBJ2-7	TRBD2	NA	TRBV5-1	CASSSVGGVSYEQYF	TGCGCCAGCAGCTCGGTCGGGGGGGTCTCCTACGAGCAGTACTTC
TRBJ2-5	TRBD2	NA	TRBV6-5	CASSYGGLGVETQYF	TGTGCCAGCAGTTACGGGGGACTAGGGGTGGAGACCCAGTACTTC
TRBJ1-3	NA	NA	TRBV5-1	CASRATAGNTIYF	TGCGCCAGCAGAGCCACAGCTGGAAACACCATATATTTT
TRBJ2-1	TRBD2	NA	TRBV5-6	CASSSETSGNEQFF	TGTGCCAGCAGCTCCGAGACTAGCGGCAATGAGCAGTTCTTC
TRBJ2-7	TRBD2	NA	TRBV27	CAGTSGNHPSYEQYF	TGTGCCGGGACTAGCGGGAACCATCCTAGCTACGAGCAGTACTTC
TRBJ1-6	TRBD1	few	TRBV2	CARTSGQGLGNSPLHF	TGTGCCAGAACCTCGGGACAGGGCCTCGGAAATTCACCCCTCCACTTT
TRBJ2-1	TRBD2	NA	TRBV27	CASSRAGGAYNEQFF	TGTGCCAGCAGTCGGGCGGGAGGGGCCTACAATGAGCAGTTCTTC
TRBJ2-7	NA	NA	TRBV10-3	CAISEPSATQMYEQYF	TGTGCCATCAGTGAGCCCAGCGCGACTCAAATGTACGAGCAGTACTTC
TRBJ2-1	TRBD1	NA	TRBV11-3	CASSLAPRDRGLNEQFF	TGTGCCAGCAGCTTAGCCCCCCGGGACAGGGGGCTAAATGAGCAGTTCTTC
TRBJ2-2	TRBD2	NA	TRBV6-2/TRBV6-3	CASSPTSSYTGELFF	TGTGCCAGCAGCCCGACTAGCTCGTACACCGGGGAGCTGTTTTTT
TRBJ2-5	NA	NA	TRBV15	CATSRVRWGEETQYF	TGTGCCACCAGCAGAGTCAGGTGGGGAGAAGAGACCCAGTACTTC
TRBJ1-6	TRBD1	few	TRBV30	CACRGSSSYNSPLHF	TGTGCCTGCAGGGGGTCAAGCTCCTATAATTCACCCCTCCACTTT
TRBJ2-2	TRBD2	NA	TRBV27	CASSNRASGPPLNTGELFF	TGTGCCAGCAGTAACCGGGCTAGCGGGCCCCCTTTGAACACCGGGGAGCTGTTTTTT
TRBJ1-1	NA	few	TRBV20-1	CSGIRVTEAFF	TGCAGTGGAATCAGGGTTACTGAAGCTTTCTTT
TRBJ1-5	TRBD1	NA	TRBV6-1	CASSEPGTGARPQHF	TGTGCCAGCAGTGAACCGGGGACAGGAGCTCGACCCCAGCATTTT
TRBJ1-4	NA	NA	TRBV2	CASSEFAAATNEKLFF	TGTGCCAGCAGTGAATTCGCCGCTGCGACTAATGAAAAACTGTTTTTT
TRBJ2-7	NA	NA	TRBV2	CASRTPYEQYF	TGTGCCAGCAGGACTCCCTACGAGCAGTACTTC
TRBJ1-1	TRBD1	NA	TRBV27	CASSLGQRSPGTEAFF	TGTGCCAGCAGTTTGGGACAGCGCTCTCCGGGCACTGAAGCTTTCTTT
TRBJ1-3	NA	NA	TRBV5-1	CASSFTDSGNTIYF	TGCGCCAGCAGCTTTACGGACAGCGGAAACACCATATATTTT
TRBJ1-3	NA	NA	TRBV5-1	CASSLALGNTIYF	TGCGCCAGCAGCTTGGCACTAGGAAACACCATATATTTT
TRBJ2-1	TRBD2	NA	TRBV19	CASSTDLLAGGPNEQFF	TGTGCCAGTAGTACTGACCTCCTAGCGGGAGGGCCAAATGAGCAGTTCTTC
TRBJ2-6	NA	NA	TRBV5-1	CASSPGDSGANVLTF	TGCGCCAGCAGCCCAGGTGACTCTGGGGCCAACGTCCTGACTTTC
TRBJ2-7	TRBD2	NA	TRBV9	CASSDGTSGPLSYEQYF	TGTGCCAGCAGCGACGGGACTAGCGGTCCCCTCTCCTACGAGCAGTACTTC
TRBJ2-7	NA	NA	TRBV27	CASGLGGSYEQYF	TGTGCCAGCGGACTAGGGGGGTCCTACGAGCAGTACTTC